This TCR beta chain emerged from a study of blood T cell repertoires in COVID-19. Study as a whole: COVID-19 samples collected from the United States, Italy and Spain covered acute and convalescent phases. The cDNA or gDNA used as material had been derived from T cells, B-cell-depleted T cells, or PBMCs.

In the study's own analysis: It was from reference gene primer amplification that nucleated cell counts were estimated. The protocol was immunoSEQ multiplex PCR, while the TCRdb copy is restricted to in-frame clones and leaves out a portion. V and J calls and clone size are as listed in that table; D and trimming were resolved from the DNA. The table includes a few hundred thousand clones, 85% detected once. A few counts support this clone. The sequencing sample was made of peripheral blood. The receptor's source is a woman younger than 30 with acute or convalescent COVID-19.

The CDR3 DNA sequence: TGTGCCAGCAGCGTGGGACAGGTGAACACTGAAGCTTTCTTT. Encoded protein: CASSVGQVNTEAFF. The chain is built from TRBV9 and TRBJ1-1, with 8 bases identical to TRBD1. The V segment lost 2 bases and the J segment 0 bases; nucleotides outside the gene matches: 0. Germline CDR1 reads SGDLS; CDR2 reads YYNGEE. CDR3 length: 14 residues.